The clone carrying this T cell receptor beta chain showed up many times. V shed 8 bases and J shed 3 bases, with 7 bases lying between them. Germline V gene data show CDR1 as MNHEY and CDR2 as SVGAGI. The CDR3 sequence is 12 residues long. The unsorted libraries were generated from a total of 2 million PBMCs, which had been stored in RNAlater at -80 C. Template-switch 5'RACE cDNA synthesis added a 10-nucleotide unique molecular identifier. Per sequencing run, 15-18 subjects together gave over 170 million TCR-beta sequences. TCRdb re-derived calls from the 5' RACE reads in MiXCR, one entry per CDR3 protein. Among approximately 100,000 distinct CDR3 sequences, approximately 3.3% were seen once, and the ten largest hold around 6%. The data derive from a study of neurological immune-mediated disorders.

The sample consisted of PBMCs. The sequence derives from a woman between 18 and 29 years old with multiple sclerosis. The V and J genes are TRBV6-5 and TRBJ1-4; D gene ambiguous. The DNA of the CDR3 is TGTGCCAGCCGGACGGCTAATGAAAAACTGTTTTTT. Translating it yields CASRTANEKLFF.